This TCR beta chain was profiled in a study of shared clonotypes between healthy human individuals. Findings of the study overall: Sampling involved blood alone; tissue repertoires likely differ. Relative to their counterparts shared across all four donors, non-shared clonotypes exhibited diminished generation probabilities.

TCRdb's copy holds only in-frame clones and misses some; the assay was immunoSEQ multiplex PCR. The sample lists roughly 2,000,000 clones, approximately 94% occurring once. The sample holds one count of this clone. Antigen specificity is unknown. The CDR3 is 18 amino acids. Germline V lookup: CDR1 SGHTA, CDR2 FQGTGA. The V end was cut by 0 bases, the J end by 9 bases, with 26 bases between. Naive-designated CD8 cells lacked CD45RO, were positively enriched for CCR7, and omitted terminally differentiated effector memory CD45RA+ cells. The V gene is TRBV7-3, the J gene TRBJ2-5; perhaps TRBD2 as D (5 bases). Sequenced input: naive CD8+ T cells sorted from blood. The receptor was derived from a young man in good health. CDR3 in DNA: TGTGCCAGCAGCTTAACAGTGGGATACTTCCCCCGGGGTAGGTCCCAGTACTTC. Its protein is CASSLTVGYFPRGRSQYF. Combining the CDR3 with reference TRBV7-3 and TRBJ2-5 gives the whole variable domain GAGVSQTPSNKVTEKGKYVELRCDPISGHTALYWYRQSLGQGPEFLIYFQGTGAADDSGLPNDRFFAVRPEGSVSTLKIQRTERGDSAVYLCASSLTVGYFPRGRSQYFGPGTRLLVL.